This T cell receptor beta chain was sequenced in a study of cytomegalovirus exposure and HLA in healthy donors. Study-wide findings and caveats: According to reports, the classifier identified cytomegalovirus status with high specificity and sensitivity. An analysis done earlier found most TCR beta V segments productive about 87% or about 30% of the time.

About this clone itself: Its antigen remains unidentified.

The V gene's germline CDR1 is GTSNPN and CDR2 SVGIG (reference sequence). Trimming took 3 bases from V and 5 from J, leaving 16 bases between them. The CDR3 is 14 amino acids. 60 Vbeta and 13 Jbeta primers were used in PCR. As processed by the authors: In a later analysis, of around 83 million unique beta chains, 9 million to 11 million appeared in at least two donors. Only in-frame clones appear in the TCRdb table, and some are missing; sequencing was by immunoSEQ multiplex PCR. D and trimming were read from the DNA, whereas the V and J calls and clone size are those reported in that table. The sample lists fewer than 120,000 clones; about 86% were seen once. Everyone who donated was a healthy bone marrow donor.

Material for sequencing was PBMCs. The chain recombines TRBV30 with TRBJ1-1; TRBD1 is a possible D gene (5 bases). The sequence was obtained from a man between 40 and 49 years old in good health and CMV-seronegative. The CDR3 loop reads CAWRLGAGGTEAFF. In DNA form, the CDR3 reads TGTGCCTGGAGATTAGGGGCCGGGGGGACTGAAGCTTTCTTT.